This entry concerns a single TCR beta chain. V gave up 2 bases and J gave up 5 bases; unmatched junction bases: 1. The CDR3 sequence is 13 residues long. Per the germline V gene, CDR1 is LGHDT and CDR2 is YNNKEL (reference sequence). This specimen belongs to a study of blood T cell repertoires in COVID-19. The wider study: Sources were T cells, B-cell-depleted T cells, or PBMCs; the material itself was cDNA or gDNA.

Profiled with immunoSEQ multiplex PCR; TCRdb holds only in-frame clones, not every one. The sample has about 100,000 clones, 90% seen once. The origin of this receptor is a man aged 45-65 years with acute or convalescent COVID-19. Material for sequencing was peripheral blood. V usage is TRBV3-1 (or the pseudogene TRBV3-2) and J usage is TRBJ1-1; 8 positions agree with TRBD1. The CDR3 DNA sequence: TGTGCCAGCAGCCAAAACAGGGGGACTGAAGCTTTCTTT. It codes for CASSQNRGTEAFF.